These 5 T cell receptor beta chains originate from one sample sequenced in a study of CD8+ T cells in alopecia areata. RNA was extracted and reverse transcribed into cDNA as the sequencing template. Clones were sequenced by immunoSEQ multiplex PCR, and TCRdb holds only the in-frame ones, with some missing. The top ten hold around 6% of the sample, which has some 130,000 clones, roughly three fifths seen once. Specimen: CD4+ T cells sorted from blood, collected at week 0. The receptors were gathered from a human donor with alopecia areata.

In this sample, this clone turned up once. The chain carries TRBV30 and TRBJ1-1; no clear D gene. There are 14 residues in the CDR3. Per germline, CDR1 GTSNPN and CDR2 SVGIG (reference sequence). V was shortened by 2 bases and J by 4 bases, with 14 bases between the two germline ends. This chain's CDR3 is CAWSIGPKGTEAFF. The CDR3 nucleotides read TGTGCCTGGAGTATTGGACCCAAAGGCACTGAAGCTTTCTTT.

CDR3 DNA sequence: TGTGCCAGCAGCTGGACAGGGAATACCCTATTAGATGAGCAGTTCTTC. Its translation is CASSWTGNTLLDEQFF. The genes are TRBV7-2 and TRBJ2-1; 8 positions agree with TRBD1. Losses at the gene ends were 4 bases for V and 8 bases for J; bases not matched to a gene: 13. The germline V gene has CDR1 SGHTA and CDR2 FQGNSA. The CDR3 spans 16 residues.

The chain uses TRBV7-2 and TRBJ2-1; TRBD2 matches 7 bases. This CDR3 is 15 amino acids long. V gave up 0 bases and J gave up 4 bases; unmatched junction bases: 3. In germline, CDR1 is SGHTA, CDR2 FQGNSA. CDR3 region: CASSLARGVYNEQFF. In nucleotides, the CDR3 is TGTGCCAGCAGCTTAGCTCGGGGGGTATACAATGAGCAGTTCTTC.

The rearrangement uses TRBV30 and TRBJ1-1; 7 bases fit TRBD1. The CDR3 totals 12 residues. CDR1 and CDR2 (germline): GTSNPN, SVGIG (reference sequence). V shed 2 bases and J 7 bases; nucleotides not matched to a gene: 4. The CDR3: CAWSPTGIEAFF. The CDR3 DNA is TGTGCCTGGAGTCCGACAGGGATTGAAGCTTTCTTT. Variable domain in full (rest from reference TRBV30 and TRBJ1-1): SQTIHQWPATLVQPVGSPLSLECTVEGTSNPNLYWYRQAAGRGLQLLFYSVGIGQISSEVPQNLSASRPQDRQFILSSKKLLLSDSGFYLCAWSPTGIEAFFGQGTRLTVV.

This clone was counted between two and nine times. This chain links TRBV6-6 with TRBJ2-1; TRBD2 matches at 13 bases. The CDR3 consists of 15 residues. The germline V gene encodes CDR1 MNHNY and CDR2 SVGAGI (reference sequence). V shed 5 bases, J shed 6 bases, and the junction held 4 bases outside the gene matches. CDR3 sequence (DNA): TGTGCCAGCAGTCGACGACTAGCGGGGGGCAATGAGCAGTTCTTC. Translated: CASSRRLAGGNEQFF.